This T cell receptor (beta chain) was identified during a study of T cell repertoires in cytomegalovirus infection. Study details: CMV epitopes used comprised recently identified HLA-C-restricted ones and well-studied HLA-B-restricted ones. Matching HLA type and CMV infection were both indicated by public TCR beta signatures.

Findings and caveats of the study: Predominance within the ex vivo response was attributable to HLA-C-restricted CMV-specific TCR beta clonotypes.

Trimming stripped 4 bases from V and 14 bases from J, with 15 bases between. This CDR3 is 12 amino acids long. CDR1 MNHEY and CDR2 SVGEGT come from the germline V gene. Each CDR3 protein is one row after TCRdb ran MiXCR on the reads. This sample has approximately 500,000 distinct CDR3 sequences; 30% to 40% occur once, and the top ten carry roughly 16%. There are many counts of this clonotype. Its antigen is not known. The TCR originated in a human donor in good health (CMV status not recorded). Some clones in this sample may be carry-over from other donors' samples. The gene calls are TRBV6-2 or TRBV6-3 and TRBJ2-1, with D unresolved. The specimen was cultured PBMCs, collected from culture after CMV antigen stimulation. CDR3 nucleotide sequence: TGTGCCAGCAGTTCCTACAGAGCTGTGAAGTTCTTC. Its translation is CASSSYRAVKFF.